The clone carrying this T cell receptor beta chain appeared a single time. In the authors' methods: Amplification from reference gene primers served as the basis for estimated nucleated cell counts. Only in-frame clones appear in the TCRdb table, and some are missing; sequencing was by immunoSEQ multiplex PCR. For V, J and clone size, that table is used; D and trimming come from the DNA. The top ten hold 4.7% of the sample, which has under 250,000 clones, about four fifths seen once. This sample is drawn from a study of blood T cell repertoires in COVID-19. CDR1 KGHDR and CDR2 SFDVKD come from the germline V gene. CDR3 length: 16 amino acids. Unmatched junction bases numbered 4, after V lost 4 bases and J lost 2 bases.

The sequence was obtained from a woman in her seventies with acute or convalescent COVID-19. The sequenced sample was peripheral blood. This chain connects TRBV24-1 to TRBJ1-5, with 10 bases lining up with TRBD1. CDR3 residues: CATSDPGTGGNQPQHF. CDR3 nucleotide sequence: TGTGCCACCAGTGACCCCGGGACAGGGGGCAATCAGCCCCAGCATTTT.